This entry features one T cell receptor beta chain sequence. V trimming: 7 bases; J trimming: 1 base; junction bases outside the gene matches: 8. The CDR3 has 15 amino acids. Germline V gene data show CDR1 as SGHRS and CDR2 as YFSETQ. The record originates from a study of T cell changes during pregnancy in multiple sclerosis. Profiled with immunoSEQ multiplex PCR; TCRdb holds only in-frame clones, not every one. Among approximately 50,000 clones listed, almost 95% were seen once. The V gene is TRBV5-1, the J gene TRBJ2-7, with 10 bases aligning to TRBD1. The source is a female donor with multiple sclerosis, enrolled in a pregnancy study. Sequenced here: CD4+ T cells from peripheral blood mononuclear cells, sampled in the third trimester of pregnancy. CDR3 DNA: TGCGCCAGCTCCCGCCCGGGACAGGGGTCCTACGAGCAGTACTTC. Its translation: CASSRPGQGSYEQYF.